One sample yielded the 24 T cell receptor beta chains listed below, sequenced in a study of OX40 agonist ivuxolimab in advanced cancers. Sequenced by immunoSEQ multiplex PCR; TCRdb stores in-frame clones only, minus some. The sample holds about 27,000 clones, about 76% seen once. The material was CD4+ or CD8+ T cells sorted from blood, obtained in a trial of the OX40 agonist ivuxolimab. The receptors were sampled from an adult with an advanced solid tumor such as melanoma, head and neck, liver or kidney cancer.

The rearrangement uses TRBV15 and TRBJ2-2; D remains ambiguous. This CDR3 region has 14 residues. Trimming cost V 10 bases and J 0 bases, with 12 bases left between them. CDR1 is LNHNV and CDR2 is YYDKDF in the germline V gene (reference sequence). The CDR3 DNA reads TGTGCCAGGATTGGAGTGGCGAACACCGGGGAGCTGTTTTTT. Protein: CARIGVANTGELFF.

This chain uses TRBV5-3 with TRBJ2-3; 14 bases agree with TRBD2. TRBV5-3 is assigned to the ORF class and has an uncertain function. V trimming: 6 bases; J trimming: 4 bases; junction bases outside the gene matches: 7. The CDR3 sequence is 16 residues long. As DNA, the CDR3 is TGTGCCAGAATCCCTCGGACTAGCGGGGGGCCAGATACGCAGTATTTT. This encodes CARIPRTSGGPDTQYF.

The CDR3 DNA follows: TGTGCCAGCAGCGATGATGAGCAGTTCTTC. Encoded protein: CASSDDEQFF. The chain is built from TRBV7-9 and TRBJ2-1; D gene unclear. Germline V lookup: CDR1 SEHNR, CDR2 FQNEAQ (reference sequence). The V end lost 5 bases, the J end lost 8 bases, and 4 bases lay between the germline ends. This CDR3 has 10 amino acids.

This sequence joins TRBV9 and TRBJ2-7; tentatively, D is TRBD1 (5 bases). The CDR3 extends over 15 amino acids. Germline CDR1 and CDR2: SGDLS and YYNGEE. With 4 bases removed from V and 2 bases from J, the gap between germline ends came to 16 bases. The CDR3 here is CASSTTGALPYEQYF. The CDR3 DNA is TGTGCCAGCAGCACGACTGGGGCCCTACCCTACGAGCAGTACTTC.

This chain uses TRBV27 with TRBJ2-1; unclear D gene. V was cut by 7 bases and J by 2 bases, with 9 bases left in between. The CDR3 extends over 13 amino acids. CDR1 MNHEY and CDR2 SMNVEV come from the germline V gene (reference sequence). The CDR3: CASTHSPYNEQFF. The DNA for the CDR3 is TGTGCCAGCACCCACAGTCCCTACAATGAGCAGTTCTTC.

The rearrangement uses TRBV28 and TRBJ2-4, with D uncertain. Per the germline V gene, CDR1 is MDHEN and CDR2 is SYDVKM. The CDR3 totals 14 residues. With 3 bases removed from V and 0 bases from J, the gap between germline ends came to 6 bases. Here the CDR3 reads CASSLSLAKNIQYF. The CDR3 DNA is TGTGCCAGCAGTTTGAGCTTAGCCAAAAACATTCAGTACTTC.

This sequence joins TRBV27 and TRBJ2-2, with a tentative D call TRBD1 (5 bases). The CDR3 is made up of 15 amino acids. The germline V gene has CDR1 MNHEY and CDR2 SMNVEV (reference sequence). Trimming pared 1 base from V and 6 bases from J, leaving 12 bases between. The CDR3 reads CASSLLKGVPGELFF. CDR3 in DNA: TGTGCCAGCAGTTTATTGAAAGGGGTCCCCGGGGAGCTGTTTTTT.

The chain employs TRBV7-9 and TRBJ1-4, with D hard to call. This CDR3 has 17 amino acids. V dropped 4 bases and J dropped 7 bases, with 22 bases sitting between them. Germline V gene sequence: CDR1 SEHNR, CDR2 FQNEAQ (reference sequence). The CDR3 DNA sequence: TGTGCCAGCAGCTCCATCGACGAAGGGTGGATTGGTGAAAAACTGTTTTTT. This sequence encodes CASSSIDEGWIGEKLFF.

The chain has TRBV4-1 and TRBJ2-2, with a weak D call TRBD2 (7 bases). Germline CDR1 MGHRA, CDR2 YSYEKL. V lost 0 bases to trimming and J lost 7 bases, with 21 bases between them. The length of the CDR3 is 18 residues. The CDR3 bases are TGCGCCAGCAGCCAAGAAGGGGGGGAGGGCCTTAACGTCGGGGAGCTGTTTTTT. It codes for CASSQEGGEGLNVGELFF.

The chain is built from TRBV7-8 and TRBJ2-7; 7 bases align to TRBD2. This CDR3 contains 12 residues. In germline, CDR1 is SGHVS, CDR2 FQNEAQ. Trimming at V came to 7 bases and at J to 3 bases, leaving 3 bases not matched to a gene. The CDR3, as DNA: TGTGCCAGCACCGGACTAGGCTACGAGCAGTACTTC. Amino acids: CASTGLGYEQYF.

The chain recombines TRBV7-3 with TRBJ1-1; 8 nucleotides line up with TRBD1. The CDR3 has 15 amino acids. The junction had 7 bases not matched to a gene; V was cut back by 3 bases and J by 4 bases. Germline CDR1 reads SGHTA; CDR2 reads FQGTGA. CDR3: CASSLTGTGFTEAFF. Here the CDR3 DNA reads TGTGCCAGCAGCTTGACCGGGACAGGATTCACTGAAGCTTTCTTT.

The CDR3 region has the DNA TGTGCCAGCAGAGTGGCATACGAGCAGTACTTC. Its protein is CASRVAYEQYF. The rearrangement uses TRBV11-3 and TRBJ2-7; D gene unclear. CDR3 length equals 11 residues. V gave up 6 bases and J gave up 4 bases, with 7 bases separating them. Per germline, CDR1 SGHNT and CDR2 YENEEA.

This clone was seen only a few times. Other DNA sequences within the sample encode an identical CDR3. The chain employs TRBV6-6 and TRBJ2-7; 11 positions agree with TRBD1. The CDR3 contains 15 residues. With V trimmed by 2 bases and J by 1 base, 1 base remained unmatched. The germline CDR1 and CDR2 sequences are MNHNY and SVGAGI (reference sequence). CDR3 protein: CASSYGTGGSYEQYF. The CDR3 nucleotides read TGTGCCAGCAGTTACGGGACAGGGGGTTCCTACGAGCAGTACTTC.

The chain uses TRBV5-6 and TRBJ2-1; 9 bases map to TRBD2. Per the germline V gene, CDR1 is SGHDT and CDR2 is YYEEEE. The J segment lost 6 bases and the V segment lost 4 bases, leaving 8 bases of the junction unmatched. The CDR3 is 15 amino acids. DNA for the CDR3: TGTGCCAGCAGCCCTGGTCTGGGACTAGCCAATGAGCAGTTCTTC. Translating gives CASSPGLGLANEQFF.

This chain connects TRBV2 to TRBJ2-7; TRBD1 matches at 7 bases. V dropped 11 bases and J dropped 5; count of bases not matched to a gene: 9. Germline CDR1 SNHLY, CDR2 FYNNEI. The CDR3 length is 12 residues. In nucleotides, the CDR3 is TGTGCCTCCCAGACACAGGGGAACGAGCAGTACTTC. Translated: CASQTQGNEQYF.

The chain joins TRBV9 to TRBJ2-1; D is unclear. V shed 0 bases and J shed 2 bases, with 3 bases lying between them. CDR1 is SGDLS and CDR2 is YYNGEE in the germline V gene. The CDR3 runs to 13 residues. Here the CDR3 reads CASSVGTYNEQFF. DNA for the CDR3: TGTGCCAGCAGCGTAGGTACCTACAATGAGCAGTTCTTC.

The chain uses TRBV28 and TRBJ1-2; D possibly corresponds to TRBD1 (5 bases). This CDR3 has 14 residues. V was clipped by 2 bases and J by 7 bases, with 14 bases between them. Looked up from germline, CDR1 is MDHEN and CDR2 is SYDVKM. CDR3 sequence reads: CASSLVSGLSGYTF. The CDR3 region has the DNA TGTGCCAGCAGTTTAGTATCGGGGCTTTCTGGCTACACCTTC.

The V call is TRBV18, the J call TRBJ1-1; D is undetermined. V was clipped by 0 bases and J by 0 bases, with 5 bases between them. CDR1 KGHSH and CDR2 LQKENI come from the germline V gene. The CDR3 totals 14 residues. As DNA, the CDR3 is TGTGCCAGCTCACCACCAGGTATGAACACTGAAGCTTTCTTT. It specifies CASSPPGMNTEAFF. The full variable domain, its missing parts supplied by reference TRBV18 and TRBJ1-1, is NAGVMQNPRHLVRRRGQEARLRCSPMKGHSHVYWYRQLPEEGLKFMVYLQKENIIDESGMPKERFSAEFPKEGPSILRIQQVVRGDSAAYFCASSPPGMNTEAFFGQGTRLTVV.

CDR3 DNA: TGTGCCAGTAATGCGGGGGGCATATACAATGAGCAGTTCTTC. This gives the protein CASNAGGIYNEQFF. The chain employs TRBV19 and TRBJ2-1; 8 bases agree with TRBD2. The CDR3 has 14 residues. Germline assignment: CDR1 LNHDA and CDR2 SQIVND (reference sequence). Trimming removed 7 bases from V and 4 bases from J; junction bases left unmatched: 6. The variable domain in full, completed from reference TRBV19 and TRBJ2-1, reads DGGITQSPKYLFRKEGQNVTLSCEQNLNHDAMYWYRQDPGQGLRLIYYSQIVNDFQKGDIAEGYSVSREKKESFPLTVTSAQKNPTAFYLCASNAGGIYNEQFFGPGTRLTVL.

This rearrangement joins TRBV27 to TRBJ1-5; D remains unclear. The CDR3 runs to 15 residues. Trimming removed 6 bases at V and 2 bases at J, with 14 bases between. Germline CDR1 is MNHEY and CDR2 is SMNVEV (reference sequence). DNA of the CDR3: TGTGCCAGCAGCCCCGACCCTTCGGGCAATCAGCCCCAGCATTTT. This codes for CASSPDPSGNQPQHF.

The V and J genes are TRBV27 and TRBJ1-2, with 7 bases aligning to TRBD1. The J segment lost 4 bases and the V segment lost 7 bases, leaving 3 bases of the junction unmatched. CDR1 MNHEY and CDR2 SMNVEV come from the germline V gene (reference sequence). The CDR3 has 12 residues. In nucleotides, the CDR3 is TGTGCCAGCACCGACAGGGTCTATGGCTACACCTTC. Its protein product is CASTDRVYGYTF.

The V and J genes are TRBV6-5 and TRBJ1-1; 7 bases agree with TRBD1. The CDR3 extends over 13 amino acids. In germline, CDR1 is MNHEY, CDR2 SVGAGI. The junction had 6 bases not matched to a gene; V was cut back by 8 bases and J by 3 bases. The CDR3 nucleotides read TGTGCCAGCGGTAGACAGGGCTACACTGAAGCTTTCTTT. Translated: CASGRQGYTEAFF.

The rearrangement joins TRBV4-1 to TRBJ2-7; 8 positions agree with TRBD1. The V gene's germline CDR1 is MGHRA and CDR2 YSYEKL. V gave up 4 bases and J gave up 1 base; unmatched junction bases: 3. CDR3 length: 14 residues. The CDR3 bases are TGCGCCAGCAGCCCCTACAGGGGGTCCTACGAGCAGTACTTC. Translating it yields CASSPYRGSYEQYF.

This clone showed up just a few times. The rearrangement joins TRBV13 to TRBJ2-7; D is unclear. Per the germline V gene, CDR1 is PRHDT and CDR2 is FYEKMQ (reference sequence). The length of the CDR3 is 14 residues. V was pared by 4 bases and J by 7 bases, with 17 bases between. The CDR3, as DNA: TGTGCCAGCAGCTCGACTGATTGGTCGGATGAGCAGTACTTC. This encodes CASSSTDWSDEQYF.